The rows below give T cell receptor beta chains drawn from one sample of a study of tumor-infiltrating lymphocytes in localized non-small cell lung cancer. Assay used: immunoSEQ multiplex PCR; TCRdb lists only in-frame clones, some missing. The data hold thousands of clones, with 60% to 80% observed a single time. The sequenced material came from uninvolved lung tissue not adjacent to the tumor. These receptors all come from a human donor with non-small cell lung cancer. The CDR3 runs from the conserved cysteine through the conserved F or W. Each record gives: clone size, D gene, V gene, J gene, CDR3 protein, CDR3 DNA. A D gene is named only where the DNA matches it firmly. A row's size may be missing; if present it is once, few, many or a size class.

size: NA
D: NA
V: TRBV7-7
J: TRBJ2-5
CDR3: CASSLGQLQETQYF
DNA: TGTGCTAGCAGCTTAGGCCAGTTACAAGAGACCCAGTACTTC

size: NA
D: NA
V: TRBV28
J: TRBJ1-1
CDR3: CASSLGGGEEAFF
DNA: TGTGCCAGCAGTTTGGGTGGAGGGGAGGAAGCTTTCTTT

size: NA
D: TRBD1
V: TRBV28
J: TRBJ1-5
CDR3: CASRDGPRPGQGRYSNQPQHF
DNA: TGTGCCAGTCGTGACGGACCACGACCGGGACAGGGTAGATATAGCAATCAGCCCCAGCATTTT

size: NA
D: NA
V: TRBV19
J: TRBJ2-3
CDR3: CASSKQGTGRITQYF
DNA: TGTGCCAGTAGTAAGCAGGGGACGGGCCGTATTACGCAGTATTTT

size: NA
D: TRBD2
V: TRBV9
J: TRBJ2-7
CDR3: CASSEEPGLGDYEQYF
DNA: TGTGCCAGCAGCGAAGAACCGGGACTAGGCGACTACGAGCAGTACTTC

size: NA
D: TRBD2
V: TRBV7-2
J: TRBJ2-7
CDR3: CASLGLAGPYEQYF
DNA: TGTGCCAGCTTGGGACTAGCGGGACCCTACGAGCAGTACTTC

size: NA
D: NA
V: TRBV4-3
J: TRBJ2-1
CDR3: CASSSRAGNEQFF
DNA: TGCGCCAGCAGCTCGCGAGCAGGAAATGAGCAGTTCTTC

size: NA
D: NA
V: TRBV5-6
J: TRBJ2-6
CDR3: CASSSDYSGANVLTF
DNA: TGTGCCAGCAGTTCCGACTACTCTGGGGCCAACGTCCTGACTTTC

size: NA
D: NA
V: TRBV14
J: TRBJ2-7
CDR3: CASSRYVGGSYEQYF
DNA: TGTGCCAGCAGCCGGTACGTCGGGGGCTCCTACGAGCAGTACTTC

size: NA
D: NA
V: TRBV6-1
J: TRBJ2-7
CDR3: CASRTTISLTDEQYF
DNA: TGTGCCAGCAGAACCACCATATCACTAACCGACGAGCAGTACTTC

size: NA
D: TRBD2
V: TRBV2
J: TRBJ2-7
CDR3: CASSRASGRNEQYF
DNA: TGTGCCAGCAGTAGGGCTAGCGGGAGGAATGAGCAGTACTTC

size: once
D: NA
V: TRBV29-1
J: TRBJ2-3
CDR3: CSVVGGATDTQYF
DNA: TGCAGCGTTGTTGGGGGGGCAACAGATACGCAGTATTTT

size: few
D: TRBD2
V: TRBV28
J: TRBJ2-7
CDR3: CASSPGLAPYEQYF
DNA: TGTGCCAGCAGTCCGGGACTAGCGCCCTACGAGCAGTACTTC

size: NA
D: NA
V: TRBV25-1
J: TRBJ1-5
CDR3: CASSESRTDSNQPQHF
DNA: TGTGCCAGCAGTGAATCGAGGACAGATAGCAATCAGCCCCAGCATTTT

size: NA
D: NA
V: TRBV30
J: TRBJ2-6
CDR3: CACGTGSSGANVLTF
DNA: TGTGCCTGCGGGACGGGGAGCTCTGGGGCCAACGTCCTGACTTTC

size: few
D: NA
V: TRBV18
J: TRBJ2-7
CDR3: CASSGTLNSYEQYF
DNA: TGTGCCAGCTCCGGGACACTTAACTCCTACGAGCAGTACTTC

size: few
D: TRBD1
V: TRBV7-3
J: TRBJ2-5
CDR3: CASSPGGTVRRETQYF
DNA: TGTGCCAGCAGCCCAGGGGGTACTGTGCGGCGAGAGACCCAGTACTTC

size: few
D: NA
V: TRBV7-9
J: TRBJ1-3
CDR3: CASSLNVGNTIYF
DNA: TGTGCCAGCAGCTTAAACGTCGGAAACACCATATATTTT

size: NA
D: NA
V: TRBV10-1
J: TRBJ2-5
CDR3: CASSERGQETQYF
DNA: TGCGCCAGCAGTGAGCGGGGGCAAGAGACCCAGTACTTC

size: NA
D: TRBD2
V: TRBV29-1
J: TRBJ2-1
CDR3: CSVPGTSGSFNEQFF
DNA: TGCAGCGTTCCTGGGACTAGCGGGAGCTTCAATGAGCAGTTCTTC

size: few
D: NA
V: TRBV7-2
J: TRBJ1-2
CDR3: CASSLNRASGEVYTF
DNA: TGTGCCAGCAGCCTAAACAGGGCGTCGGGGGAAGTTTACACCTTC

size: NA
D: NA
V: TRBV20-1
J: TRBJ2-5
CDR3: CSARHQETQYF
DNA: TGCAGTGCTAGACACCAAGAGACCCAGTACTTC

size: NA
D: TRBD1
V: TRBV7-2
J: TRBJ1-4
CDR3: CASSLAAGGNEKLFF
DNA: TGTGCCAGCAGCTTAGCGGCAGGGGGAAATGAAAAACTGTTTTTT

size: NA
D: NA
V: TRBV4-3
J: TRBJ2-7
CDR3: CASSQVYGAARFF
DNA: TGCGCCAGCAGCCAAGTTTATGGGGCTGCACGTTTCTTC

size: NA
D: TRBD2
V: TRBV9
J: TRBJ2-7
CDR3: CASSVAPSLAGEYEQYF
DNA: TGTGCCAGCAGCGTAGCCCCTTCCCTAGCGGGGGAGTACGAGCAGTACTTC

size: NA
D: TRBD2
V: TRBV27
J: TRBJ2-1
CDR3: CASSLGGRGGNEQFF
DNA: TGTGCCAGCAGTTTAGGGGGGAGGGGAGGCAATGAGCAGTTCTTC

size: few
D: TRBD1
V: TRBV29-1
J: TRBJ1-2
CDR3: CSVRQGGAYGYTF
DNA: TGCAGCGTAAGACAGGGTGGAGCATATGGCTACACCTTC

size: few
D: NA
V: TRBV7-9
J: TRBJ1-1
CDR3: CASSLQMNTEAFF
DNA: TGTGCCAGCAGCCTCCAGATGAACACTGAAGCTTTCTTT

size: medium-sized
D: TRBD2
V: TRBV7-2
J: TRBJ2-7
CDR3: CASSKRLAGDRRYF
DNA: TGTGCCAGCAGCAAAAGACTAGCGGGAGATCGCCGGTACTTC

size: NA
D: NA
V: TRBV30
J: TRBJ2-7
CDR3: CAWNNGQGSNEQYF
DNA: TGTGCCTGGAATAACGGTCAAGGGTCCAACGAGCAGTACTTC

size: NA
D: TRBD2
V: TRBV28
J: TRBJ2-3
CDR3: CASSLFGGSLDTQYF
DNA: TGTGCCAGCAGTTTATTCGGCGGGAGTTTGGATACGCAGTATTTT

size: NA
D: TRBD2
V: TRBV29-1
J: TRBJ2-3
CDR3: CSVNGLAGNTDTQYF
DNA: TGCAGCGTCAACGGACTAGCGGGTAACACAGATACGCAGTATTTT

size: NA
D: NA
V: TRBV5-1
J: TRBJ2-7
CDR3: CASSLAAGAGTYEQYF
DNA: TGCGCCAGCAGCTTGGCAGCCGGGGCAGGGACCTACGAGCAGTACTTC

size: NA
D: TRBD2
V: TRBV6-6
J: TRBJ2-7
CDR3: CASSPQRGAYEQYF
DNA: TGTGCCAGCAGTCCACAGCGGGGGGCCTACGAGCAGTACTTC

size: NA
D: NA
V: TRBV28
J: TRBJ1-1
CDR3: CASARLGQSEAFF
DNA: TGTGCCAGCGCACGATTAGGACAGTCTGAAGCTTTCTTT

size: NA
D: NA
V: TRBV28
J: TRBJ1-2
CDR3: CASSPAQVGDYGYTF
DNA: TGTGCCAGCAGTCCCGCCCAGGTGGGGGACTATGGCTACACCTTC

size: few
D: TRBD1
V: TRBV29-1
J: TRBJ1-2
CDR3: CSASRGTGNNYGYTF
DNA: TGCAGCGCCTCAAGAGGGACAGGGAATAACTATGGCTACACCTTC

size: NA
D: NA
V: TRBV19
J: TRBJ1-2
CDR3: CASSTRGPTANYGYTF
DNA: TGTGCCAGTAGTACAAGGGGCCCGACCGCTAACTATGGCTACACCTTC

size: NA
D: TRBD2
V: TRBV2
J: TRBJ2-3
CDR3: CASSMGLPPDTQYF
DNA: TGTGCCAGCAGTATGGGACTACCTCCAGATACGCAGTATTTT

size: NA
D: TRBD1
V: TRBV6-5
J: TRBJ2-7
CDR3: CASSYSIGTEYEQYF
DNA: TGTGCCAGCAGTTACTCGATTGGGACAGAATACGAGCAGTACTTC

size: once
D: NA
V: TRBV28
J: TRBJ1-1
CDR3: CASRIRDSINTEAFF
DNA: TGTGCCAGCAGGATAAGAGACAGCATTAACACTGAAGCTTTCTTT

size: NA
D: NA
V: TRBV5-1
J: TRBJ2-3
CDR3: CASSVTGTDTQYF
DNA: TGCGCCAGCAGCGTGACAGGCACAGATACGCAGTATTTT

size: NA
D: TRBD2
V: TRBV30
J: TRBJ2-2
CDR3: CAWRLGGSIAGELFF
DNA: TGTGCCTGGAGGTTGGGCGGGAGTATTGCCGGGGAGCTGTTTTTT

size: NA
D: NA
V: TRBV28
J: TRBJ2-6
CDR3: CASSTEGAGANVLTF
DNA: TGTGCCAGCAGCACCGAGGGCGCTGGGGCCAACGTCCTGACTTTC

size: NA
D: NA
V: TRBV9
J: TRBJ2-7
CDR3: CASSVGGRSTEQYF
DNA: TGTGCCAGCAGCGTAGGTGGGAGAAGCACCGAGCAGTACTTC

size: few
D: NA
V: TRBV11-2
J: TRBJ2-7
CDR3: CASSLPVVDEQYF
DNA: TGTGCCAGCAGCTTACCCGTCGTTGACGAGCAGTACTTC

size: NA
D: TRBD2
V: TRBV7-2
J: TRBJ2-5
CDR3: CASRPGGVETQYF
DNA: TGTGCCAGCAGACCGGGGGGAGTGGAGACCCAGTACTTC

size: NA
D: NA
V: TRBV7-3
J: TRBJ2-3
CDR3: CASSLFGADTQYF
DNA: TGTGCCAGCAGCTTATTCGGTGCGGATACGCAGTATTTT

size: NA
D: NA
V: TRBV7-9
J: TRBJ1-3
CDR3: CASSDSGSGNTIYF
DNA: TGTGCCAGCAGCGATTCAGGCTCTGGAAACACCATATATTTT

size: NA
D: NA
V: TRBV19
J: TRBJ1-1
CDR3: CASIRQTEAFF
DNA: TGTGCCAGTATTAGGCAGACTGAAGCTTTCTTT

size: NA
D: TRBD2
V: TRBV5-6
J: TRBJ2-7
CDR3: CASSPPGRANEQYF
DNA: TGTGCCAGCAGCCCCCCCGGGAGGGCCAACGAGCAGTACTTC

size: NA
D: NA
V: TRBV5-8
J: TRBJ2-1
CDR3: CASSFALQGEQFF
DNA: TGTGCCAGCAGCTTTGCCCTCCAGGGTGAGCAGTTCTTC

size: NA
D: TRBD1
V: TRBV7-8
J: TRBJ1-5
CDR3: CASSWDRGNQPQHF
DNA: TGTGCCAGCAGCTGGGACAGGGGCAATCAGCCCCAGCATTTT

size: medium-sized
D: NA
V: TRBV19
J: TRBJ2-2
CDR3: CASRIGGTGELFF
DNA: TGTGCCAGTCGTATTGGAGGGACCGGGGAGCTGTTTTTT

size: few
D: TRBD1
V: TRBV19
J: TRBJ1-2
CDR3: CASSMGTAYEGYTF
DNA: TGTGCCAGTAGTATGGGGACAGCCTATGAGGGCTACACCTTC

size: NA
D: TRBD2
V: TRBV7-9
J: TRBJ2-7
CDR3: CASSQGLAYEQYF
DNA: TGTGCCAGCAGCCAGGGACTAGCCTACGAGCAGTACTTC

size: NA
D: TRBD2
V: TRBV2
J: TRBJ2-2
CDR3: CASTGLAGTGELFF
DNA: TGTGCCAGCACGGGACTAGCCGGAACCGGGGAGCTGTTTTTT

size: once
D: TRBD1
V: TRBV11-2
J: TRBJ1-2
CDR3: CASSLGTGGSYTF
DNA: TGTGCCAGCAGCTTAGGGACAGGGGGCAGCTACACCTTC

size: NA
D: TRBD2
V: TRBV4-1
J: TRBJ2-3
CDR3: CASSQGGAGGGTDTQYF
DNA: TGCGCCAGCAGCCAAGGAGGAGCGGGAGGGGGCACAGATACGCAGTATTTT

size: few
D: TRBD1
V: TRBV6-6
J: TRBJ2-1
CDR3: CASSATGTGYYNEQFF
DNA: TGTGCCAGCAGTGCTACCGGGACAGGGTATTACAATGAGCAGTTCTTC